This entry lists 20 T cell receptor beta chains sequenced from one sample in a study of shared clonotypes between healthy human individuals. Profiled with immunoSEQ multiplex PCR; TCRdb holds only in-frame clones, not every one. The sample shows fewer than 600,000 clones, about four fifths of them seen only once. The sequenced sample was PBMCs. Receptor source: a woman in her 40s in good health. Some clones in this sample may be carry-over from other donors' samples.

V is TRBV10-2 and J is TRBJ1-2; no firm D call. V was cut by 1 base and J by 1 base, with 13 bases left in between. The CDR3 runs 16 residues. Germline CDR1 and CDR2: WSHSY and SAAADI. CDR3 amino acids: CASSELLSGLNYGYTF. The CDR3 coding sequence is TGCGCCAGCAGTGAGTTGTTGTCAGGCCTTAACTATGGCTACACCTTC.

The chain recombines TRBV29-1 with TRBJ1-2; D unresolved. The V gene's germline CDR1 is SQVTM and CDR2 ANQGSEA. The germline V and J ends were trimmed by 3 bases and 8 bases, with 19 bases remaining between them. The CDR3 has 14 residues. The CDR3 DNA reads as TGCAGCGTTGATTCCCCCTATCAATCGGGGGGCTACACCTTC. It yields the protein CSVDSPYQSGGYTF.

The CDR3 DNA follows: TGTGCCAGCAGTTCGAGCGGGGAGCTGTTTTTT. It is translated as CASSSSGELFF. The chain carries TRBV6-5 and TRBJ2-2; no clear D gene. Looked up from germline, CDR1 is MNHEY and CDR2 is SVGAGI. V was clipped by 4 bases and J by 7 bases, with 4 bases between them. The CDR3 runs 11 residues.

The J gene is TRBJ1-2, the V gene TRBV5-8; TRBD1 matches at 8 bases. The CDR3 has 14 amino acids. V lost 4 bases to trimming and J lost 4 bases; unmatched junction nucleotides: 6. CDR1 is SGHTS and CDR2 is YDEGEE in the germline V gene. The CDR3 sequence: CASSLQGASYGYTF. The DNA of the CDR3 is TGTGCCAGCAGCCTTCAGGGGGCGTCCTATGGCTACACCTTC.

The chain recombines TRBV29-1 with TRBJ1-1, with D possibly TRBD1 on 5 matching bases. Germline values: CDR1 SQVTM, CDR2 ANQGSEA. Trimming shortened V by 1 base and J by 1 base, and 10 bases separated the two germline ends. This CDR3 is 14 amino acids long. The CDR3 nucleotides read TGCAGCGTTGAAGCAGGGCCTTCGAACACTGAAGCTTTCTTT. It translates to CSVEAGPSNTEAFF.

Only one count was recorded for this clone. The chain couples TRBV2 to TRBJ1-6; the D is unclear. CDR1 SNHLY and CDR2 FYNNEI come from the germline V gene. The CDR3 is 13 residues long. Trimming left V 1 base short and J 7 bases short, with 5 bases between. The CDR3, as DNA: TGTGCCAGCAGTGAAGGATGGAATTCACCCCTCCACTTT. This gives the protein CASSEGWNSPLHF.

This clone was observed a handful of times. V and J are TRBV9 and TRBJ2-1, with TRBD2 identical over 14 bases. Per germline, CDR1 SGDLS and CDR2 YYNGEE. This CDR3 has 17 residues. V shed 2 bases and J 7 bases; nucleotides not matched to a gene: 8. CDR3 DNA sequence: TGTGCCAGCAGCGTTGTGTCGGGACTAGCGGGAGTGAATGAGCAGTTCTTC. Protein sequence: CASSVVSGLAGVNEQFF.

The rearrangement links TRBV27 to TRBJ2-7; D is perhaps TRBD2 (6 bases). Trimming removed 7 bases at V and 0 bases at J, with 13 bases between. The CDR3 totals 14 residues. The germline gives CDR1 MNHEY, CDR2 SMNVEV (reference sequence). The CDR3 region is CASKGAGSSYEQYF. In nucleotides, the CDR3 is TGTGCCAGCAAGGGAGCCGGGAGCTCCTACGAGCAGTACTTC.

V gene TRBV5-1 combines with J gene TRBJ2-1, with 15 bases aligning to TRBD2. Germline CDR1 is SGHRS and CDR2 is YFSETQ. This CDR3 has 15 amino acids. J gave up 10 bases and V 4 bases, and 6 bases lay outside the gene matches. DNA of the CDR3: TGCGCCAGCAGCGCCGCCGGGACTAGCGGGAGGGAGCAGTTCTTC. This sequence encodes CASSAAGTSGREQFF.

The V call is TRBV9, the J call TRBJ1-5; 11 nucleotides match TRBD1. CDR1 SGDLS and CDR2 YYNGEE come from the germline V gene. J lost 7 bases, V lost 3 bases, and 6 bases had no gene match. The CDR3 consists of 15 residues. CDR3 protein: CASSASGTGGQPQHF. The CDR3 bases are TGTGCCAGCAGCGCGTCCGGGACAGGGGGACAGCCCCAGCATTTT.

This clone has a single count. The chain employs TRBV5-4 and TRBJ2-1; maybe TRBD2 (6 bases). The germline CDR1 and CDR2 sequences are SGHNT and YYREEE (reference sequence). V was clipped by 4 bases and J by 7 bases, with 9 bases between them. The CDR3 runs 12 residues. CDR3 loop: CASSPSGNEQFF. The CDR3, as DNA: TGTGCCAGCAGCCCAAGCGGGAATGAGCAGTTCTTC.

The chain combines TRBV28 with TRBJ2-2, with D maybe TRBD2 (5 bases). The germline gives CDR1 MDHEN, CDR2 SYDVKM. CDR3 length: 15 residues. V was cut by 2 bases and J by 3 bases, with 10 bases left in between. The CDR3: CASSLISRDTGELFF. The DNA of the CDR3 is TGTGCCAGCAGTTTAATCTCGAGGGACACCGGGGAGCTGTTTTTT.

The rearrangement links TRBV27 to TRBJ2-3; a weak D match, TRBD2 (5 bases). V was pared by 3 bases and J by 2 bases, with 12 bases between. Germline CDR1 and CDR2: MNHEY and SMNVEV (reference sequence). CDR3 length equals 15 residues. The CDR3 loop reads CASSFNSGNTDTQYF. The CDR3 bases are TGTGCCAGCAGTTTCAACAGCGGAAACACAGATACGCAGTATTTT.

The chain employs TRBV18 and TRBJ2-2; the match to TRBD2 covers 8 bases. This CDR3 comprises 16 residues. Per germline, CDR1 KGHSH and CDR2 LQKENI. The junction had 7 bases not matched to a gene; V was cut back by 2 bases and J by 5 bases. DNA for the CDR3: TGTGCCAGCTCACCAACTAGCGGAGGAGGGACCGGGGAGCTGTTTTTT. As protein: CASSPTSGGGTGELFF.

This clone is a singleton in its sample. The genes are TRBV5-1 and TRBJ2-5, with 10 bases that match TRBD1. Germline CDR1 and CDR2: SGHRS and YFSETQ. This CDR3 contains 15 residues. V was clipped by 0 bases and J by 5 bases; unmatched bases: 4. This chain's CDR3 is CASSLVGDRGETQYF. CDR3 coding DNA: TGCGCCAGCAGCTTGGTTGGGGACAGGGGCGAGACCCAGTACTTC.

This clone was counted between two and nine times. The rearrangement joins TRBV28 to TRBJ1-2; 8 bases map to TRBD1. The V and J ends lost 8 bases and 8 bases, in that order; junction bases with no gene match: 22. The CDR3 is 17 amino acids. CDR1 MDHEN and CDR2 SYDVKM come from the germline V gene. The chain's CDR3 is CASRGATGAPSFGGYTF. The CDR3 nucleotides are TGTGCCAGCCGAGGGGCGACAGGGGCACCATCGTTCGGGGGCTACACCTTC.

The rearrangement uses TRBV7-4 and TRBJ2-3; 9 positions agree with TRBD1. CDR1 SGHVT and CDR2 SQSDAQ come from the germline V gene. This CDR3 has 18 amino acids. With 2 bases clipped from V and 3 bases from J, the junction kept 12 bases outside the gene matches. This CDR3 is CASSLTSPKDRGTDTQYF. The CDR3, as DNA: TGTGCCAGCAGCTTAACGTCTCCTAAGGACAGGGGAACAGATACGCAGTATTTT.

In its sample, this clone was seen once. The rearrangement uses TRBV28 and TRBJ1-2; D is perhaps TRBD1 (5 bases). Germline CDR1 MDHEN, CDR2 SYDVKM. The CDR3 runs 14 residues. Deletions cut 2 bases from V and 4 bases from J, with 11 bases between. CDR3 coding DNA: TGTGCCAGCAGTTTACAGGGAAGCGGCTATGGCTACACCTTC. Its protein product is CASSLQGSGYGYTF.

The V and J genes are TRBV14 and TRBJ2-6; tentatively, D is TRBD2 (7 bases). V was shortened by 4 bases and J by 0 bases, with 16 bases between the two germline ends. Germline assignment: CDR1 SGHDN and CDR2 FVKESK. There are 18 residues in the CDR3. The CDR3 sequence is CASSPMQGRGSGANVLTF. CDR3 DNA: TGTGCCAGCAGCCCCATGCAGGGGAGGGGCTCTGGGGCCAACGTCCTGACTTTC. Based on the CDR3 plus reference TRBV14 and TRBJ2-6, the full variable domain is EAGVTQFPSHSVIEKGQTVTLRCDPISGHDNLYWYRRVMGKEIKFLLHFVKESKQDESGMPNNRFLAERTGGTYSTLKVQPAELEDSGVYFCASSPMQGRGSGANVLTFGAGSRLTVL.

This sequence joins TRBV4-2 and TRBJ2-6; D remains ambiguous. The CDR3 is 14 amino acids. Germline CDR1 reads LGHNA; CDR2 reads YNFKEQ. V was shortened by 0 bases and J by 12 bases, with 12 bases between the two germline ends. The CDR3 is CASSQDPLPFVLTF. The DNA for the CDR3 is TGTGCCAGCAGCCAAGACCCACTGCCCTTCGTCCTGACTTTC.